The clone carrying this T cell receptor beta chain was seen more than once but under ten times. Antigen unknown. The data stem from a study of T cell repertoires in cytomegalovirus infection. Study as a whole: Public TCR beta signatures indicated both CMV infection and matching HLA type.

Germline CDR1 and CDR2: MDHEN and SYDVKM. The V end was cut by 6 bases, the J end by 0 bases, with 16 bases between. CDR3 length: 16 residues. MiXCR, run by TCRdb on the reads, gives a single entry per CDR3 protein. The table includes more than 150,000 distinct CDR3 sequences, around 20% detected once. Broader study findings: It was HLA-C-restricted CMV-specific TCR beta clonotypes that dominated the response ex vivo. Cumulated frequencies of public TCR beta families served to identify carriers of CMV plus the relevant HLA.

The sequence came from a human donor in good health (CMV status not recorded). Some clones in this sample may be carry-over from other donors' samples. Sequencing was done on a sample of PBMCs. The genes are TRBV28 and TRBJ2-3; D is perhaps TRBD2 (6 bases). CDR3 nucleotides: TGTGCCAGCAGCCCCGTGGGGGGACGGAGCACAGATACGCAGTATTTT. Protein sequence: CASSPVGGRSTDTQYF.